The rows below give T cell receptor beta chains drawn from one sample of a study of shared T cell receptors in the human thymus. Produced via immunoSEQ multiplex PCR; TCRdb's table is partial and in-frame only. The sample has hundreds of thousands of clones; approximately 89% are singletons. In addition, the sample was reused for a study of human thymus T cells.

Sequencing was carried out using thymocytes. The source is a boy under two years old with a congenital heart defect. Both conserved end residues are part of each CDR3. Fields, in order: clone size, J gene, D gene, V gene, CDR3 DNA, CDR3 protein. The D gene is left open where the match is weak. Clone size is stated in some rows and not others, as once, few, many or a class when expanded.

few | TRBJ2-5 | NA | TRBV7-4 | TGTGCCAGCAGCTTAGCCCGGGTCGGCAATCCCCCGTACTTC | CASSLARVGNPPYF
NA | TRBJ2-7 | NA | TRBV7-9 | TGTGCCAGCAGCTTAGTGGGTAGCGGAAGATCCTACGAGCAGTACTTC | CASSLVGSGRSYEQYF
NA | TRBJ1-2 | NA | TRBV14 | TGTGCCAGCAGCCAACCTGGACAGAACTATGGCTACACCTTC | CASSQPGQNYGYTF
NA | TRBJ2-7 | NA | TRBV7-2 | TGTGCCAGCAGCCTGTTGACTAGTGGCCTTTACGAGCAGTACTTC | CASSLLTSGLYEQYF
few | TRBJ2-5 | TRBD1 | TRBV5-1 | TGCGCCAGCAGGATCAGGGGGTCCCAAGAGACCCAGTACTTC | CASRIRGSQETQYF
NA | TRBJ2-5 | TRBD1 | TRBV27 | TGTGCCAGCAGCATGACAGGGACCCAAGAGACCCAGTACTTC | CASSMTGTQETQYF
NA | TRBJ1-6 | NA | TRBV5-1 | TGCGCCAGCAGCTCAGTGCCCGATTCACCCCTCCACTTT | CASSSVPDSPLHF
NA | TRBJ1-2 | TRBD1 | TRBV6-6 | TGTGCCAGCAGTTCCCTGGACAGGGTGAGAGTGGGTGGCTACCCCTTC | CASSSLDRVRVGGYPF
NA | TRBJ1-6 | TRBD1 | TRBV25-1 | TGTGCCAGCAGTGACGGGACAGGGCTCTCCTATAATTCACCCCTCCACTTT | CASSDGTGLSYNSPLHF
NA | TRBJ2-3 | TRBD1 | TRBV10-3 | TGTGCCATCAAGAGAACAGGGGATTATGCGAGGGGAACAGATACGCAGTATTTT | CAIKRTGDYARGTDTQYF